A selection of T cell receptor beta chains follows, all from one sample in a study of Ad26.COV2.S vaccination and SARS-CoV-2 variants. Sequencing used immunoSEQ multiplex PCR; TCRdb keeps in-frame clones, though not all of them. The sample contains around 320,000 clones, roughly 84% of which appear only once. The sample in question was peripheral blood, obtained in a trial of Ad26.COV2.S vaccine versus placebo. The source of these receptors is a person between 18 and 65 years old who received the Ad26.COV2.S COVID-19 vaccine or a placebo. Both conserved end residues are part of each CDR3. Each record gives: V gene, J gene, D gene, clone size, CDR3 protein, CDR3 DNA. The D gene is left open where the match is weak. Clone size appears in some rows only: once, few, many, or a class for an expanded clone.

>TRBV7-3|TRBJ2-5|TRBD1|.
CASSSGQPFGETQYF
TGTGCCAGCAGCTCGGGACAGCCCTTTGGGGAGACCCAGTACTTC
>TRBV5-4|TRBJ2-7|TRBD2|.
CASSLPLAGVSYEQYF
TGTGCCAGCAGCTTGCCCCTAGCGGGCGTATCCTACGAGCAGTACTTC
>TRBV9|TRBJ1-2|.|.
CASSVGQTYGYTF
TGTGCCAGCAGCGTAGGACAGACTTATGGCTACACCTTC
>TRBV6-5|TRBJ1-2|.|.
CASSWDQGSYGYTF
TGTGCCAGCAGTTGGGACCAAGGCTCCTATGGCTACACCTTC
>TRBV19|TRBJ1-1|.|.
CASSTGSWDTEAFF
TGTGCCAGTAGTACGGGATCATGGGACACTGAAGCTTTCTTT
>TRBV5-1|TRBJ2-1|.|.
CASSQGAGVNEQFF
TGCGCCAGCAGTCAGGGGGCGGGGGTCAATGAGCAGTTCTTC
>TRBV18|TRBJ2-2|.|once
CASSPIERTGELFF
TGTGCCAGCTCACCAATCGAGAGGACCGGGGAGCTGTTTTTT
>TRBV19|TRBJ2-6|.|.
CASSILPPISGANVLTF
TGTGCCAGTAGTATCCTCCCCCCCATCTCTGGGGCCAACGTCCTGACTTTC
>TRBV29-1|TRBJ1-1|TRBD1|.
CSVYRGRTNMYTEAFF
TGCAGCGTTTACAGGGGGCGAACGAATATGTACACTGAAGCTTTCTTT
>TRBV7-4|TRBJ1-3|.|.
CASSNKTEDESGNTIYF
TGTGCCAGCAGCAACAAAACGGAAGACGAATCTGGAAACACCATATATTTT
>TRBV7-9|TRBJ2-3|.|.
CASSLHGRDTDTQYF
TGTGCCAGCAGCTTACACGGCAGGGACACAGATACGCAGTATTTT
>TRBV7-2|TRBJ2-1|.|once
CASSLTGTYNEQFF
TGTGCCAGCAGCTTAACAGGGACCTACAATGAGCAGTTCTTC
>TRBV5-4|TRBJ1-5|.|.
CASSPGPGRDQPQHF
TGTGCCAGCAGCCCCGGCCCCGGGCGGGATCAGCCCCAGCATTTT
>TRBV12-5|TRBJ1-2|.|.
CASGLTGIDYGYTF
TGTGCTAGTGGGTTAACAGGTATAGACTATGGCTACACCTTC
>TRBV7-8|TRBJ1-5|.|.
CASSLAQGDQPQHF
TGTGCCAGCAGCTTAGCACAGGGTGATCAGCCCCAGCATTTT
>TRBV14|TRBJ2-5|.|.
CASSPAREGTQYF
TGTGCCAGCAGCCCGGCTCGAGAGGGGACCCAGTACTTC
>TRBV9|TRBJ2-3|.|few
CASSAYRVSSPESDTQYF
TGTGCCAGCAGCGCCTACAGGGTGTCTTCTCCTGAGTCAGATACGCAGTATTTT
>TRBV5-4|TRBJ2-7|.|.
CASSSGTTVGEQYF
TGTGCCAGCAGCTCCGGGACGACGGTCGGAGAGCAGTACTTC
>TRBV5-1|TRBJ1-1|.|.
CASSSGVGTEAFF
TGCGCCAGCAGCTCTGGGGTCGGGACTGAAGCTTTCTTT
>TRBV30|TRBJ1-4|.|.
CAWSRTNEKLFF
TGTGCCTGGAGCAGGACTAATGAAAAACTGTTTTTT
>TRBV11-2|TRBJ2-3|TRBD2|.
CASSFTLNLGLAGGDTQYF
TGTGCCAGCAGCTTTACGCTAAACCTAGGACTAGCGGGGGGAGATACGCAGTATTTT
>TRBV2|TRBJ1-2|.|many
CASSGAGKVANYGYTF
TGTGCCAGCAGTGGGGCAGGGAAGGTGGCGAACTATGGCTACACCTTC